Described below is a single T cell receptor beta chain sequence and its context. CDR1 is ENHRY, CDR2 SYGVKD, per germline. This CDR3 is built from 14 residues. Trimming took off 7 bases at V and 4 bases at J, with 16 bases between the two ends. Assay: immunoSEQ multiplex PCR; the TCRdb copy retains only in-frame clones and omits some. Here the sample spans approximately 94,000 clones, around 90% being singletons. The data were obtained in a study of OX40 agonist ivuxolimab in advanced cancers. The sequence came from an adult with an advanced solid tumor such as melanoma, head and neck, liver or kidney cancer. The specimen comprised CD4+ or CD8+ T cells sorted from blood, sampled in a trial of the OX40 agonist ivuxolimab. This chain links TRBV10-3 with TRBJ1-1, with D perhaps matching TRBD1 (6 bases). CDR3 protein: CAITRQVLSTEAFF. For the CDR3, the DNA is TGTGCCATCACCCGACAGGTTCTCTCCACTGAAGCTTTCTTT.